Listed here are 10 T cell receptor beta chains from one sample, sequenced in a study of CD8+ T cells in alopecia areata. As the sequencing template, cDNA was produced by extracting RNA and reverse transcribing it. Method: immunoSEQ multiplex PCR; TCRdb's copy keeps in-frame clones and lacks some. The profile shows around 80,000 clones, roughly 51% of them singletons. Material: NKG2D-high CD8+ T cells sorted from blood. The receptor set was obtained from a human donor with alopecia areata.

The chain uses TRBV5-6 and TRBJ1-2; D might be TRBD1 (6 bases). Germline V lookup: CDR1 SGHDT, CDR2 YYEEEE. V was shortened by 1 base and J by 8 bases, with 9 bases between the two germline ends. This CDR3 is 12 amino acids long. CDR3 loop: CASSLLGGGYTF. The CDR3 bases are TGTGCCAGCAGCTTGTTGGGGGGCGGCTACACCTTC. The complete variable domain, with remaining parts taken from reference TRBV5-6 and TRBJ1-2, reads DAGVTQSPTHLIKTRGQQVTLRCSPKSGHDTVSWYQQALGQGPQFIFQYYEEEERQRGNFPDRFSGHQFPNYSSELNVNALLLGDSALYLCASSLLGGGYTFGSGTRLTVV.

This clone was recorded a few times. The V and J genes are TRBV5-4 and TRBJ2-1; no reliable D call. This CDR3 is built from 11 residues. V gave up 0 bases and J gave up 8 bases, with 3 bases separating them. Germline CDR1 is SGHNT and CDR2 is YYREEE (reference sequence). The CDR3 here is CASSLGHEQFF. The DNA of the CDR3 is TGTGCCAGCAGCTTGGGCCATGAGCAGTTCTTC.

This sequence joins TRBV7-9 and TRBJ2-7; D is unclear. Germline V gene sequence: CDR1 SEHNR, CDR2 FQNEAQ (reference sequence). V shed 0 bases and J shed 4 bases, with 13 bases lying between them. This CDR3 has 15 amino acids. The CDR3 here is CASSLARAGSYEQYF. CDR3 DNA: TGTGCCAGCAGCTTAGCCCGGGCCGGATCGTACGAGCAGTACTTC. The whole variable domain, remainder taken from reference TRBV7-9 and TRBJ2-7, is DTGVSQNPRHKITKRGQNVTFRCDPISEHNRLYWYRQTLGQGPEFLTYFQNEAQLEKSRLLSDRFSAERPKGSFSTLEIQRTEQGDSAMYLCASSLARAGSYEQYFGPGTRLTVT.

The chain joins TRBV5-4 to TRBJ2-2; D unclear. V was trimmed by 3 bases and J by 4 bases, leaving 4 bases between them. CDR3 length equals 12 residues. Per the germline V gene, CDR1 is SGHNT and CDR2 is YYREEE (reference sequence). The CDR3 loop reads CASSWTTGELFF. The CDR3 bases are TGTGCCAGCAGCTGGACCACCGGGGAGCTGTTTTTT.

The chain is built from TRBV4-3 and TRBJ2-1, with D perhaps being TRBD1 or TRBD2 (5 bases each). Germline-derived CDR1 and CDR2 are LGHNA and YSLEER. Trimming removed 4 bases at V and 10 bases at J, with 23 bases between. The CDR3 runs 16 residues. CDR3 amino acids: CASSPEVGLAVGEQFF. DNA for the CDR3: TGCGCCAGCAGCCCCGAGGTGGGGCTAGCAGTTGGCGAGCAGTTCTTC.

CDR3 DNA: TGTGCCAGCAGCCAGCTGACCAACTACGAGCAGTACTTC. It specifies CASSQLTNYEQYF. This chain uses TRBV27 with TRBJ2-7, with D uncertain. Trimming removed 6 bases from V and 3 bases from J, with 12 bases in between. The germline V gene encodes CDR1 MNHEY and CDR2 SMNVEV (reference sequence). This CDR3 contains 13 residues.

The chain is built from TRBV30 and TRBJ2-6; a weak D match, TRBD2 (5 bases). Trimming shortened V by 2 bases and J by 4 bases, and 9 bases separated the two germline ends. CDR1 and CDR2 from the germline V gene are GTSNPN and SVGIG (reference sequence). The CDR3 contains 14 residues. The CDR3 region is CAWSSSSGANVLTF. The CDR3 coding sequence is TGTGCCTGGAGTTCTAGCTCCGGGGCCAACGTCCTGACTTTC.

Details on this clone: Different DNA sequences within this sample yield the same CDR3. The chain joins TRBV29-1 to TRBJ2-4; D could derive from TRBD1 or TRBD2 (7 bases each). Trimming stripped 5 bases from V and 7 bases from J, with 18 bases between. The germline V gene has CDR1 SQVTM and CDR2 ANQGSEA. The CDR3 sequence is 14 residues long. CDR3 protein: CSVLGGDSGNIQYF. CDR3 nucleotide sequence: TGCAGCGTTCTGGGAGGGGACAGTGGGAACATTCAGTACTTC.

This clone was counted between two and nine times. V usage is TRBV27 and J usage is TRBJ2-3; 10 bases line up with TRBD2. V shed 6 bases, J shed 0 bases, and the junction held 9 bases outside the gene matches. Germline lookup yields CDR1 MNHEY and CDR2 SMNVEV (reference sequence). CDR3 length: 17 residues. The CDR3 reads CASRIGLAATSTDTQYF. As DNA, the CDR3 is TGTGCCAGCAGGATCGGACTAGCGGCAACAAGCACAGATACGCAGTATTTT.

This clone turned up a few times. The V call is TRBV29-1, the J call TRBJ2-7; 10 nucleotides align to TRBD2. This CDR3 contains 17 residues. The V and J ends lost 1 base and 2 bases, in that order; junction bases with no gene match: 11. In germline, CDR1 is SQVTM, CDR2 ANQGSEA. The CDR3 DNA follows: TGCAGCGTTGAAGTTGGGTTTACTAGCGGGGCCCCCTACGAGCAGTACTTC. Amino acid sequence: CSVEVGFTSGAPYEQYF.